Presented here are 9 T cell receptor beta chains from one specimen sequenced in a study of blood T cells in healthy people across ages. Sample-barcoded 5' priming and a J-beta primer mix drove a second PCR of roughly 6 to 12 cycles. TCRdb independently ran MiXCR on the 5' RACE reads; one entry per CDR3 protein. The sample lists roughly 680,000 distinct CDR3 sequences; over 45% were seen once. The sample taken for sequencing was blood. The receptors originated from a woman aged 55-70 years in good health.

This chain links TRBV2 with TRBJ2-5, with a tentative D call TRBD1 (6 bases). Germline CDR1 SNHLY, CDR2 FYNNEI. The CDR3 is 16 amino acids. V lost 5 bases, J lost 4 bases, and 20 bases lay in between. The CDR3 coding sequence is TGTGCCAGCAGTTCTACCGGGACACCGGGTGTAGAGACCCAGTACTTC. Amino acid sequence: CASSSTGTPGVETQYF. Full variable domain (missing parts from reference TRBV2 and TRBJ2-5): EPEVTQTPSHQVTQMGQEVILRCVPISNHLYFYWYRQILGQKVEFLVSFYNNEISEKSEIFDDQFSVERPDGSNFTLKIRSTKLEDSAMYFCASSSTGTPGVETQYFGPGTRLLVL.

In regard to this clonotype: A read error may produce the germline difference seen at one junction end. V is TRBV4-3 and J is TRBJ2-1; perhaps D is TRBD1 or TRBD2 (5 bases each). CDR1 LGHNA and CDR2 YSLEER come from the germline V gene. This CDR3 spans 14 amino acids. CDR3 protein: CASNQEAMLGRLFF. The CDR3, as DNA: TGCGCCAGCAACCAAGAGGCGATGTTGGGACGTCTGTTCTTC.

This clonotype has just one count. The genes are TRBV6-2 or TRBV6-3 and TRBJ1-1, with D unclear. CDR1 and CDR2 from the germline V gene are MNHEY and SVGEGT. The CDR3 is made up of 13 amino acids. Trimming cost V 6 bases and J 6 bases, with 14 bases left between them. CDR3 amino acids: CASRGLRAAEAFF. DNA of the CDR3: TGTGCCAGCAGGGGCCTCCGGGCCGCTGAAGCTTTCTTT.

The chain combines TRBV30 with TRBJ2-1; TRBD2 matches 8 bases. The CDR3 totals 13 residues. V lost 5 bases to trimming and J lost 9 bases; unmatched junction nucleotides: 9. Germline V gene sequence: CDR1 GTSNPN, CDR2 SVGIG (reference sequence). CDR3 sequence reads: CAWGRAGAREQFF. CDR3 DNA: TGTGCCTGGGGACGAGCGGGAGCGCGTGAGCAGTTCTTC.

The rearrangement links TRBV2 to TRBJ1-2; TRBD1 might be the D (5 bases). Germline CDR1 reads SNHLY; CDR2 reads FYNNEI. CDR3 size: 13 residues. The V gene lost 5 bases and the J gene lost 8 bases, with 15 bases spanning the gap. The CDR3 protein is CASSQGGGAGYTF. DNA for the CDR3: TGTGCCAGCAGTCAAGGAGGTGGGGCGGGCTACACCTTC.

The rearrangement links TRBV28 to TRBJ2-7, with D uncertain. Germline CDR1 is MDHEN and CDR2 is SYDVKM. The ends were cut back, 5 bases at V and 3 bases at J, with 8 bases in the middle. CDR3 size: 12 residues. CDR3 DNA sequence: TGTGCCAGCAGTATTAGGGACTACGAGCAGTACTTC. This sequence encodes CASSIRDYEQYF. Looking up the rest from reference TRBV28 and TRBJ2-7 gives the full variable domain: DVKVTQSSRYLVKRTGEKVFLECVQDMDHENMFWYRQDPGLGLRLIYFSYDVKMKEKGDIPEGYSVSREKKERFSLILESASTNQTSMYLCASSIRDYEQYFGPGTRLTVT.

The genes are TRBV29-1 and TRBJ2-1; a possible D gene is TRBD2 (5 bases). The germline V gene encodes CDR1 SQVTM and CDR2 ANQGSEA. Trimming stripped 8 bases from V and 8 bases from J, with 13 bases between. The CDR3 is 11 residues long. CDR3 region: CSLPSRDEQFF. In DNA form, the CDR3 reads TGCAGCCTTCCATCGCGGGATGAGCAGTTCTTC.

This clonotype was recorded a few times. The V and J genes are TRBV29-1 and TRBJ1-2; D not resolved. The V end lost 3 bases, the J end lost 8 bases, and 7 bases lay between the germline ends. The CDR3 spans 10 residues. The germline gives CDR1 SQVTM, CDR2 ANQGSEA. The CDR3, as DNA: TGCAGCGTTGATTTACTGGGCTACACCTTC. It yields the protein CSVDLLGYTF.

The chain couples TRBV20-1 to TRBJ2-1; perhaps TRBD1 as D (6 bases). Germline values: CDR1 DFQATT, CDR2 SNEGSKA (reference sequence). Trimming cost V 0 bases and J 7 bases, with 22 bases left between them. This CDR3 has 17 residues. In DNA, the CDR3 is TGCAGTGCTAGAGATGGGCGTTGGCAGGGGCTGGTGAATGAGCAGTTCTTC. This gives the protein CSARDGRWQGLVNEQFF.